This passage covers 11 T cell receptor beta chains from one sample sequenced in a study of CD8+CD57+ T cells in acquired aplastic anemia. Genomic DNA was employed as the template in profiling TCR beta VDJ and CDR3. TCRdb analysed the reads with MiXCR anew, one entry per CDR3 protein. Found here are 150,000 to 200,000 distinct CDR3 sequences, less than 50% of them singletons; the top ten hold 2.5% to 3.5%. It was patients with CD8+CD57+ cell expansion by flow cytometry who were chosen for sequencing. Sequenced material: sorted CD4+, CD8+, or CD8+CD57+ T cells (not recorded which) from PBMCs. Source of these receptors: a human donor with aplastic anemia.

The rearrangement links TRBV19 to TRBJ1-1; D uncertain. The germline CDR1 and CDR2 sequences are LNHDA and SQIVND (reference sequence). V lost 3 bases and J 1 base, leaving 6 bases between the germline ends. This CDR3 has 13 amino acids. The DNA of the CDR3 is TGTGCCAGTAGTATGGGCAAGAACACTGAAGCTTTCTTT. Its protein is CASSMGKNTEAFF.

V gene TRBV7-3 combines with J gene TRBJ2-2; weak D call: TRBD2 (5 bases). The CDR3 extends over 15 amino acids. Trimming removed 5 bases from V and 4 bases from J, with 14 bases in between. Per the germline V gene, CDR1 is SGHTA and CDR2 is FQGTGA. The chain's CDR3 is CASSLAGGITGELFF. CDR3 nucleotides: TGTGCCAGCAGCCTCGCGGGTGGGATCACCGGGGAGCTGTTTTTT.

This chain joins TRBV10-2 and TRBJ1-2; a weak D match, TRBD1 (5 bases). This CDR3 is 13 amino acids long. The germline V gene has CDR1 WSHSY and CDR2 SAAADI. V was cut by 6 bases and J by 3 bases, with 11 bases left in between. The CDR3 DNA sequence: TGCGCCAGCAGGGGGGGTACTGACTATGGCTACACCTTC. Amino acid sequence: CASRGGTDYGYTF.

A single count supports this clonotype. The J gene is TRBJ2-7, the V gene TRBV4-2, with D possibly being TRBD1 (5 bases). V shed 0 bases and J shed 5 bases, with 11 bases lying between them. Germline CDR1 LGHNA, CDR2 YNFKEQ. The CDR3 runs 14 residues. The CDR3 bases are TGTGCCAGCAGCCAAGAGAAGGAAGGGGACGAGCAGTACTTC. Its translation: CASSQEKEGDEQYF.

This clonotype was seen many times. This chain connects TRBV6-1 to TRBJ1-2, with unresolved D. The CDR3 extends over 14 amino acids. V lost 6 bases to trimming and J lost 2 bases, with 13 bases between them. From germline, CDR1 is MNHNS and CDR2 SASEGT. CDR3 loop: CASSQVETNYGYTF. DNA of the CDR3: TGTGCCAGCAGCCAGGTGGAGACCAACTATGGCTACACCTTC.

The chain recombines TRBV15 with TRBJ1-5; tentatively, D is TRBD1 (5 bases). The V and J ends lost 2 bases and 11 bases respectively, with 13 bases between them. The germline CDR1 and CDR2 sequences are LNHNV and YYDKDF (reference sequence). The CDR3 is made up of 13 amino acids. The CDR3 is CATSRPGLSTQHF. The CDR3 DNA reads as TGTGCCACCAGCAGACCGGGACTATCTACCCAGCATTTT.

Comments on this clonotype: The germline gene is not matched at one end of the junction; a read error may be the cause. This sequence joins TRBV10-1 and TRBJ2-7; 7 bases are a match to TRBD1. CDR3 size: 15 residues. CDR1 is WNHNN and CDR2 is SYGVQD in the germline V gene (reference sequence). The chain's CDR3 is CAISEGADLGKEQYF. The CDR3 DNA is TGTGCCATCAGTGAGGGGGCGGACCTCGGTAAAGAGCAGTACTTC.

This clonotype was observed many times. V gene TRBV12-3 or TRBV12-4 combines with J gene TRBJ2-3; D unresolved. Trimming stripped 1 base from V and 1 base from J, with 9 bases between. The CDR3 length is 15 residues. The DNA for the CDR3 is TGTGCCAGCAGTTTAGGTCAACCCCGCACAGATACGCAGTATTTT. It specifies CASSLGQPRTDTQYF.

A note on this clonotype: This could be a read error, since a much larger clone is one nucleotide away. This chain links TRBV7-2 with TRBJ1-2, with 9 bases fitting TRBD1. This CDR3 region has 13 residues. The V gene's germline CDR1 is SGHTA and CDR2 FQGNSA. V shed 5 bases, J shed 8 bases, and the junction held 6 bases outside the gene matches. The CDR3 sequence is CASSPTGGAGYTF. The CDR3 coding sequence is TGTGCCAGCAGCCCTACAGGGGGCGCGGGCTACACCTTC. Drawing the rest from reference TRBV7-2 and TRBJ1-2, the complete variable domain is GAGVSQSPSNKVTEKGKDVELRCDPISGHTALYWYRQSLGQGLEFLIYFQGNSAPDKSGLPSDRFSAERTGGSVSTLTIQRTQQEDSAVYLCASSPTGGAGYTFGSGTRLTVV.

In nucleotides, the CDR3 is TGCGCCAGCAGTGAGAGTAGAGGGGCGGGGACCCAGTACTTC. This translates into CASSESRGAGTQYF. This sequence joins TRBV10-1 and TRBJ2-5; possibly TRBD1 or TRBD2 for D (5 bases each). Deletions cut 2 bases from V and 7 bases from J, with 14 bases between. The CDR3 is made up of 14 amino acids. Germline V lookup: CDR1 WNHNN, CDR2 SYGVQD (reference sequence).

The CDR3 protein is CASSSPGTGVGEKLFF. The CDR3 bases are TGTGCCAGCAGCTCCCCAGGGACAGGGGTGGGTGAAAAACTGTTTTTT. V is TRBV2 and J is TRBJ1-4, with 10 bases identical to TRBD1. Germline trimming cut 6 bases from V and 7 bases from J; bases unmatched to any gene: 11. Looked up from germline, CDR1 is SNHLY and CDR2 is FYNNEI. CDR3 length: 16 amino acids.